This T cell receptor beta chain appears in the sequencing data of a study of cytomegalovirus exposure and HLA in healthy donors. This clone was picked up one time. This CDR3 is 16 amino acids long. J was trimmed by 5 bases and V by 7 bases; bases with no gene match: 13. Germline CDR1 reads SQVTM; CDR2 reads ANQGSEA. PCR amplification relied on 60 Vbeta primers (plus 13 Jbeta primers). Repertoires were generated with immunoSEQ multiplex PCR, while TCRdb's copy carries only in-frame clones and drops some. The table lists roughly 150,000 clones, approximately 81% of them singletons. The source material was PBMCs. The V call is TRBV29-1, the J call TRBJ2-2; the match to TRBD1 covers 10 bases. This receptor was taken from a boy younger than 10 in good health and CMV-seronegative. For the CDR3, the DNA is TGCAGCGCTGGGGAGGACAGGGGGATAAAGACCGGGGAGCTGTTTTTT. Translating it yields CSAGEDRGIKTGELFF.